This T cell receptor beta chain was sequenced during a study of blood T cell repertoires in COVID-19. The overall study: Sample material is recorded as cDNA or gDNA derived from T cells, B-cell-depleted T cells, or PBMCs.

In the authors' methods: Reference gene primer amplification gave nucleated cell count estimates. The protocol was immunoSEQ multiplex PCR, while the TCRdb copy is restricted to in-frame clones and leaves out a portion. V and J calls and clone size are given by that table; D and trimming were obtained from the DNA. The sample shows about 200,000 clones, approximately 90% of them seen only once. Germline V gene data show CDR1 as SGHAT and CDR2 as FQNNGV. The length of the CDR3 is 12 residues. V lost 5 bases, J lost 7 bases, and 10 bases lay in between. The chain has TRBV11-2 and TRBJ2-3; the D gene is possibly TRBD2 (6 bases). This TCR came from a human donor in a cohort sampled during active COVID-19. The sample taken for sequencing was peripheral blood. The CDR3 spells CASSSGRYTQYF. CDR3 bases: TGTGCCAGCAGCAGCGGGCGATATACGCAGTATTTT. The full variable domain, with the rest looked up from reference TRBV11-2 and TRBJ2-3, is EAGVAQSPRYKIIEKRQSVAFWCNPISGHATLYWYQQILGQGPKLLIQFQNNGVVDDSQLPKDRFSAERLKGVDSTLKIQPAKLEDSAVYLCASSSGRYTQYFGPGTRLTVL.